The 11 T cell receptor beta chains below come from one sample, sequenced in a study of PD-L1 blockade in urothelial cancer. The time point denotes: pretreatment peripheral blood. Profiling relied on immunoSEQ multiplex PCR, and the TCRdb table lists in-frame clones only, not all of them. The repertoire consists of around 130,000 clones, with 70% to 85% occurring once and the leading ten covering 2.5% to 3.5%. Sequencing was performed on PBMCs, taken around atezolizumab (anti-PD-L1) treatment. These receptors all stem from a man in his fifties or sixties with urothelial cancer.

This chain connects TRBV6-5 to TRBJ1-5; D not resolved. The CDR3 has 13 residues. Germline lookup yields CDR1 MNHEY and CDR2 SVGAGI. V lost 6 bases, J lost 4 bases, and 10 bases lay in between. In DNA form, the CDR3 reads TGTGCCAGCAGCCTGACAAGGAATCAGCCCCAGCATTTT. Protein sequence: CASSLTRNQPQHF.

V and J are TRBV7-9 and TRBJ1-2; D remains ambiguous. CDR1 and CDR2 (germline): SEHNR, FQNEAQ (reference sequence). Between the trimmed V and J ends, which lost 2 bases and 3 bases, there was a span of 7 bases. The length of the CDR3 is 13 residues. The CDR3 nucleotides read TGTGCCAGCAGCTTAATTAACTACTATGGCTACACCTTC. It encodes CASSLINYYGYTF.

This chain connects TRBV18 to TRBJ2-1, with 8 positions matching TRBD2. The junction had 6 bases not matched to a gene; V was cut back by 0 bases and J by 5 bases. CDR1 and CDR2 (germline): KGHSH, LQKENI. There are 16 residues in the CDR3. The CDR3 sequence is CASSPPGLEVHNEQFF. As DNA, the CDR3 is TGTGCCAGCTCACCACCGGGACTAGAGGTTCACAATGAGCAGTTCTTC. The variable domain in full, completed from reference TRBV18 and TRBJ2-1, reads NAGVMQNPRHLVRRRGQEARLRCSPMKGHSHVYWYRQLPEEGLKFMVYLQKENIIDESGMPKERFSAEFPKEGPSILRIQQVVRGDSAAYFCASSPPGLEVHNEQFFGPGTRLTVL.

The table lists this clone with a few counts. This chain connects TRBV29-1 to TRBJ1-3; TRBD1 matches at 8 bases. Germline trimming cut 4 bases from V and 5 bases from J; bases unmatched to any gene: 7. Germline V gene data show CDR1 as SQVTM and CDR2 as ANQGSEA. The CDR3 is made up of 14 amino acids. CDR3 amino acids: CSVVTPRGRNTIYF. CDR3 DNA sequence: TGCAGCGTTGTAACCCCCAGGGGGCGAAACACCATATATTTT.

The rearrangement uses TRBV4-1 and TRBJ2-5; 7 nucleotides line up with TRBD1. The closer fit of TRBJ2-7 to the DNA end suggests the J call may be wrong. Germline V CDR1 and CDR2: MGHRA, YSYEKL. The CDR3 length is 14 residues. CDR3 bases: TGCGCCAGCAGCCCCTACAACAGGGGCTACGAGCAGTACTTC. This gives the protein CASSPYNRGYEQYF.

The CDR3 spells CASSQDAGGRNSPLHF. The CDR3 DNA is TGCGCCAGCAGCCAGGATGCAGGGGGACGAAATTCACCCCTCCACTTT. This rearrangement joins TRBV4-1 to TRBJ1-6, with 7 bases matching TRBD1. Per germline, CDR1 MGHRA and CDR2 YSYEKL. CDR3 length equals 16 residues. Unmatched junction bases numbered 9, after V lost 3 bases and J lost 7 bases.

This rearrangement joins TRBV28 to TRBJ1-1; TRBD1 might be the D (5 bases). The CDR3 is 12 residues long. V was trimmed by 6 bases and J by 3 bases, leaving 8 bases between them. Germline CDR1 and CDR2: MDHEN and SYDVKM. The CDR3 reads CASSQQDTEAFF. The DNA of the CDR3 is TGTGCCAGCAGCCAACAGGACACTGAAGCTTTCTTT.

The chain uses TRBV11-3 and TRBJ2-3; perhaps TRBD2 as D (6 bases). CDR1 and CDR2 from the germline V gene are SGHNT and YENEEA. The CDR3 extends over 11 amino acids. Trimming stripped 1 base from V and 10 bases from J, with 6 bases between. The CDR3 protein is CASSLGGAQYF. The CDR3 DNA reads TGTGCCAGCAGCTTAGGGGGGGCGCAGTATTTT.

The chain's CDR3 is CASTPPGSQRNTIYF. Here the CDR3 DNA reads TGTGCCAGCACCCCCCCGGGGTCACAGAGAAACACCATATATTTT. The V and J genes are TRBV2 and TRBJ1-3, with D uncertain. The CDR3 length is 15 residues. CDR1 and CDR2 (germline): SNHLY, FYNNEI. Trimming took 7 bases from V and 5 from J, leaving 18 bases between them.

This clone has just a few counts. The V and J genes are TRBV7-9 and TRBJ2-5; D perhaps matches TRBD2 (5 bases). Trimming removed 7 bases from V and 8 bases from J, with 23 bases in between. The V gene's germline CDR1 is SEHNR and CDR2 FQNEAQ (reference sequence). The CDR3 has 15 amino acids. CDR3 sequence reads: CASIQGRVTGRTQYF. The CDR3 nucleotides are TGTGCCAGCATCCAAGGTAGAGTGACTGGGAGAACCCAGTACTTC.

The chain has TRBV19 and TRBJ2-1; 11 nucleotides match TRBD2. The CDR3 is 19 residues long. CDR1 is LNHDA, CDR2 SQIVND, per germline (reference sequence). V shed 5 bases, J shed 4 bases, and the junction held 16 bases outside the gene matches. CDR3 protein: CASSGPRRLAGGDYNEQFF. Written as DNA, the CDR3 is TGTGCCAGTAGTGGGCCCCGACGATTAGCGGGAGGGGATTACAATGAGCAGTTCTTC.